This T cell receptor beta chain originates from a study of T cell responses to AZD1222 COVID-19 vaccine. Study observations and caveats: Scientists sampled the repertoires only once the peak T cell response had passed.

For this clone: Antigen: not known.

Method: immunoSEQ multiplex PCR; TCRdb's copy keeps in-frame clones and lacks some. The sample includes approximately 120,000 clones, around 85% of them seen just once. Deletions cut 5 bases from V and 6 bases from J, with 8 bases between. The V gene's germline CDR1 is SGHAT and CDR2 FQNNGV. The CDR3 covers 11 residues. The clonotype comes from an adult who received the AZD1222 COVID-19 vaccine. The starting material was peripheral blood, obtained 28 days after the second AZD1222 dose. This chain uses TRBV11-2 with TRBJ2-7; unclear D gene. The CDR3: CASSRWGEQYF. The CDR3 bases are TGTGCCAGCAGCCGATGGGGCGAGCAGTACTTC.